Reported below is one T cell receptor (beta chain). The sample comes from a study of blood T cell repertoires in COVID-19. Overall study: The United States, Italy and Spain supplied acute and convalescent COVID-19 samples. PBMCs, B-cell-depleted T cells, or T cells provided the cDNA or gDNA that made up the material.

In the authors' methods: Counts of nucleated cells, estimated from reference gene primer amplification, were obtained. Sequenced by immunoSEQ multiplex PCR; TCRdb stores in-frame clones only, minus some. Clone size and the V and J calls come from that table; the DNA yielded D and trimming. The sample lists fewer than 200,000 clones; roughly 80% were seen once. The study drew participants aged about 18 to 95 years from some 24 US areas. The TCR was taken from a woman aged 45-60 years who had recovered from COVID-19. The sample taken for sequencing was PBMCs or T cells enriched from blood (not recorded which).

CDR3: CASRQGVRTEAFF. CDR3 bases: TGTGCCAGCAGACAGGGGGTAAGGACTGAAGCTTTCTTT. The chain is built from TRBV6-6 and TRBJ1-1; TRBD1 matches 8 bases. There are 13 residues in the CDR3. Per the germline V gene, CDR1 is MNHNY and CDR2 is SVGAGI (reference sequence). Trimming removed 6 bases from V and 5 bases from J; junction bases left unmatched: 5.